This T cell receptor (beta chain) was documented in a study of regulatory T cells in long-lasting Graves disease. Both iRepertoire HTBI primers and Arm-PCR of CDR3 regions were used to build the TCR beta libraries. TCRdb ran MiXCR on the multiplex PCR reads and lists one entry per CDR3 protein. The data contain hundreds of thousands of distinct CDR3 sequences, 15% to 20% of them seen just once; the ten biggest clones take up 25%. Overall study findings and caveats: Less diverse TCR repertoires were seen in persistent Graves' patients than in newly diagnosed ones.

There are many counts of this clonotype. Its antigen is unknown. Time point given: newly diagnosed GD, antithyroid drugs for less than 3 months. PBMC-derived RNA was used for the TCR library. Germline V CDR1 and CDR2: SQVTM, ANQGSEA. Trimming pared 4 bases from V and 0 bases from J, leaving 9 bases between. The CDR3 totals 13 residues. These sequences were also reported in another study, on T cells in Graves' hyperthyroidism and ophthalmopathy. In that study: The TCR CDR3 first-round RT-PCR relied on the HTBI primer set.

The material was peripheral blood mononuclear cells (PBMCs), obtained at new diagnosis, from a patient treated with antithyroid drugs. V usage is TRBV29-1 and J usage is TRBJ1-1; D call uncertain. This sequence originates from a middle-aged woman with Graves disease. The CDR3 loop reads CSVAGRMNTEAFF. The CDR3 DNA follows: TGCAGCGTTGCGGGCAGAATGAACACTGAAGCTTTCTTT. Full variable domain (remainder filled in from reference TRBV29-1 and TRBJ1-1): SAVISQKPSRDICQRGTSLTIQCQVDSQVTMMFWYRQQPGQSLTLIATANQGSEATYESGFVIDKFPISRPNLTFSTLTVSNMSPEDSSIYLCSVAGRMNTEAFFGQGTRLTVV.